This passage covers 21 T cell receptor beta chains from one sample sequenced in a study of T cell repertoires in cytomegalovirus infection (dated by TCRdb to the late 2010s). TCRdb names Illumina HiSeq 1500 as the instrument used. The raw public data were reprocessed by TCRdb itself: fastp quality trimming at Q25, MiXCR clonotype calling, in-frame beta chains only. Every CDR3 protein is listed once, alongside the most common genes and DNA of its rows. The sample has some 270,000 distinct CDR3 sequences on record, about a sixth of them singletons. Around 43% of the sample lies in the top ten. The sequenced material came from CD8+ T cells from PBMCs. Every receptor here comes from a human donor in good health (CMV status not recorded). Some clones in this sample may be carry-over from other donors' samples.

This rearrangement joins TRBV20-1 to TRBJ1-2; D remains ambiguous. CDR3 length equals 14 residues. Trimming removed 0 bases at V and 4 bases at J, with 12 bases between. Germline V gene sequence: CDR1 DFQATT, CDR2 SNEGSKA (reference sequence). The CDR3 loop is CSARDSGKLYGYTF. The DNA of the CDR3 is TGCAGTGCTAGAGATAGCGGCAAGCTCTATGGCTACACCTTC.

This clonotype has only a few counts. The rearrangement links TRBV14 to TRBJ1-1, with 9 bases identical to TRBD1. The CDR3 covers 15 residues. After removal of 6 bases from V and 5 bases from J, the junction contained 10 bases not matched to a gene. CDR1 and CDR2 (germline): SGHDN, FVKESK. The CDR3 DNA follows: TGTGCCAGCAGACGGGGAACAGGGGGCAGGACTGAAGCTTTCTTT. This gives the protein CASRRGTGGRTEAFF.

In the case of this clonotype: Being one base from a much bigger clone, this may be a read error. V usage is TRBV2 and J usage is TRBJ2-1, with 8 bases identical to TRBD2. This CDR3 has 16 amino acids. Germline loops: CDR1 SNHLY, CDR2 FYNNEI. Trimming removed 10 bases from V and 2 bases from J; junction bases left unmatched: 13. CDR3 region: CATNLRRGVPYNEQFF. The CDR3 DNA follows: TGTGCCACCAATCTTCGGCGGGGGGTCCCCTACAATGAGCAGTTCTTC.

The chain combines TRBV6-2 or TRBV6-3 with TRBJ1-2, with D possibly matching TRBD1 (6 bases). This CDR3 is built from 13 residues. Germline CDR1 reads MNHEY; CDR2 reads SVGEGT. V gave up 5 bases and J gave up 7 bases, with 14 bases separating them. CDR3 DNA sequence: TGTGCCAGCAGTCTCCGGGACACCGGTGGCTACACCTTC. Translating it yields CASSLRDTGGYTF.

This clonotype was observed many times. This chain uses TRBV7-9 with TRBJ1-2; D is unresolved. The V and J ends lost 3 bases and 0 bases respectively, with 8 bases between them. CDR3 length equals 14 residues. Germline V gene sequence: CDR1 SEHNR, CDR2 FQNEAQ (reference sequence). CDR3 DNA sequence: TGTGCCAGCAGCTTGGACGGAGCTAACTATGGCTACACCTTC. Its translation: CASSLDGANYGYTF.

V is TRBV10-3 and J is TRBJ2-7; maybe TRBD1 (6 bases). The CDR3 is 15 amino acids. The germline CDR1 and CDR2 sequences are ENHRY and SYGVKD. Trimming took off 0 bases at V and 3 bases at J, with 12 bases between the two ends. The CDR3 spells CAISESAQGYYEQYF. The CDR3 nucleotides read TGTGCCATCAGTGAGTCGGCACAGGGTTACTACGAGCAGTACTTC.

This clonotype showed up just a few times. The genes are TRBV6-5 and TRBJ1-2; TRBD1 is a possible D gene (6 bases). This CDR3 region has 18 residues. Germline V lookup: CDR1 MNHEY, CDR2 SVGAGI. Trimming stripped 0 bases from V and 4 bases from J, with 21 bases between. The CDR3 sequence: CASSYSGASNRRRYGYTF. The CDR3 nucleotides are TGTGCCAGCAGTTACTCGGGGGCCTCAAACCGAAGGCGCTATGGCTACACCTTC.

This clonotype has at least ten counts. This chain links TRBV7-8 with TRBJ2-3; TRBD2 matches at 13 bases. V was pared by 3 bases and J by 7 bases, with 7 bases of the junction left unmatched. The germline V gene has CDR1 SGHVS and CDR2 FQNEAQ. This CDR3 has 16 residues. The CDR3 protein is CASSFRLAGGDNTQYF. Here the CDR3 DNA reads TGTGCCAGCAGCTTCCGACTAGCGGGGGGCGATAATACGCAGTATTTT.

This clonotype showed up many times. V and J are TRBV7-9 and TRBJ1-4; D ambiguous. CDR1 SEHNR and CDR2 FQNEAQ come from the germline V gene (reference sequence). The CDR3 runs to 14 residues. V lost 3 bases to trimming and J lost 5 bases, with 10 bases between them. This CDR3 is CASSFGRENEKLFF. CDR3 DNA: TGTGCCAGCAGCTTCGGCAGAGAAAATGAAAAACTGTTTTTT.

The V call is TRBV2, the J call TRBJ1-2; D may be TRBD1 (5 bases). Germline V gives CDR1 SNHLY, CDR2 FYNNEI. The CDR3 consists of 13 residues. V was pared by 6 bases and J by 5 bases, with 13 bases between. The CDR3 nucleotides read TGTGCCAGCAGGGGCGGGACGACGTATGGCTACACCTTC. Amino acid sequence: CASRGGTTYGYTF.

This clonotype came up a few times. This sequence joins TRBV19 and TRBJ1-1; D gene uncertain. Germline-derived CDR1 and CDR2 are LNHDA and SQIVND (reference sequence). V was clipped by 8 bases and J by 0 bases, with 19 bases between them. This CDR3 region has 16 residues. CDR3 DNA: TGTGCCAGTCGATACGTAGGCTTTTCGATGAACACTGAAGCTTTCTTT. Translated, it gives CASRYVGFSMNTEAFF.

In this sample, this clonotype turned up many times. The chain combines TRBV6-2 or TRBV6-3 with TRBJ1-1; tentative D call: TRBD1 (5 bases). Germline CDR1 is MNHEY and CDR2 is SVGEGT. The V end was cut by 5 bases, the J end by 0 bases, with 13 bases between. This CDR3 spans 15 amino acids. Written as DNA, the CDR3 is TGTGCCAGCAGTCCTAGCGCGGGGCTGAACACTGAAGCTTTCTTT. This encodes CASSPSAGLNTEAFF.

This clonotype was found many times. V usage is TRBV2 and J usage is TRBJ1-1; no firm D call. CDR3 length: 14 amino acids. Germline V lookup: CDR1 SNHLY, CDR2 FYNNEI. V gave up 6 bases and J gave up 0 bases, with 11 bases separating them. CDR3 in DNA: TGTGCCAGCAGGAGCAGAGAGCTGAACACTGAAGCTTTCTTT. Amino acids: CASRSRELNTEAFF.

In this sample, this clonotype turned up a few times. The chain joins TRBV27 to TRBJ1-6; 7 bases line up with TRBD1. The trim removed 7 bases at V and 4 bases at J, leaving 4 bases unmatched. The CDR3 is 14 amino acids. CDR1 and CDR2 from the germline V gene are MNHEY and SMNVEV (reference sequence). CDR3 sequence reads: CASTTTGYNSPLHF. In DNA form, the CDR3 reads TGTGCCAGCACGACGACAGGGTATAATTCACCCCTCCACTTT.

The chain employs TRBV2 and TRBJ1-1; D uncertain. This CDR3 has 11 amino acids. Per germline, CDR1 SNHLY and CDR2 FYNNEI. Trimming pared 5 bases from V and 7 bases from J, leaving 8 bases between. CDR3 DNA sequence: TGTGCCAGCAGTAACGGGAATGAAGCTTTCTTT. It yields the protein CASSNGNEAFF.

V is TRBV5-8 and J is TRBJ1-5; a weak D match, TRBD1 (5 bases). The CDR3 is made up of 15 amino acids. CDR1 is SGHTS, CDR2 YDEGEE, per germline. Between the trimmed V and J ends, which lost 4 bases and 2 bases, there was a span of 13 bases. The CDR3 nucleotides read TGTGCCAGCAGCCGCCGGGGAGGGGGCAATCAGCCCCAGCATTTT. As protein: CASSRRGGGNQPQHF.

The CDR3 loop reads CASSLISQGGFEQFF. In DNA, the CDR3 is TGTGCCAGCAGTTTAATTAGCCAGGGTGGTTTTGAGCAGTTCTTC. The J gene is TRBJ2-1, the V gene TRBV28, with D possibly being TRBD1 (5 bases). From germline, CDR1 is MDHEN and CDR2 SYDVKM. Trimming left V 2 bases short and J 9 bases short, with 17 bases between. The CDR3 covers 15 residues.

The CDR3 protein is CASSPRLAGLYEQYF. In DNA, the CDR3 is TGTGCCAGCAGTCCAAGACTAGCGGGGCTCTACGAGCAGTACTTC. The chain combines TRBV25-1 with TRBJ2-7; 11 bases are a match to TRBD2. With 5 bases clipped from V and 3 bases from J, the junction kept 6 bases outside the gene matches. The length of the CDR3 is 15 residues. Germline CDR1 MGHDK, CDR2 SYGVNS.

This clonotype was seen only a few times. CDR3 nucleotides: TGTGCCAGCAGCTCTGGTGATAGAGTTATACGCGGGGGCTACACCTTC. It specifies CASSSGDRVIRGGYTF. The chain links TRBV7-6 to TRBJ1-2, with D uncertain. This CDR3 contains 16 residues. Per germline, CDR1 SGHVS and CDR2 FNYEAQ. Trimming removed 4 bases from V and 8 bases from J, with 23 bases in between.

The sample holds a few counts of this clonotype. The chain joins TRBV5-6 to TRBJ2-1, with TRBD1 matching over 7 bases. The V and J ends lost 4 bases and 7 bases, in that order; junction bases with no gene match: 11. The CDR3 is made up of 15 amino acids. The germline CDR1 and CDR2 sequences are SGHDT and YYEEEE. CDR3 nucleotide sequence: TGTGCCAGCAGCACCACCCAACAGGGGTTTAATGAGCAGTTCTTC. Translated, it gives CASSTTQQGFNEQFF. Full variable domain (rest looked up from reference TRBV5-6 and TRBJ2-1): DAGVTQSPTHLIKTRGQQVTLRCSPKSGHDTVSWYQQALGQGPQFIFQYYEEEERQRGNFPDRFSGHQFPNYSSELNVNALLLGDSALYLCASSTTQQGFNEQFFGPGTRLTVL.

This clonotype has more than one count but fewer than ten. This chain connects TRBV28 to TRBJ1-1; TRBD1 might be the D (5 bases). The ends were cut back, 6 bases at V and 0 bases at J, with 17 bases in the middle. CDR1 MDHEN and CDR2 SYDVKM come from the germline V gene. The CDR3 length is 16 residues. CDR3 DNA sequence: TGTGCCAGCAGCACACGCAAACAGGCCCTGAACACTGAAGCTTTCTTT. It is translated as CASSTRKQALNTEAFF. Variable domain in full (rest from reference TRBV28 and TRBJ1-1): DVKVTQSSRYLVKRTGEKVFLECVQDMDHENMFWYRQDPGLGLRLIYFSYDVKMKEKGDIPEGYSVSREKKERFSLILESASTNQTSMYLCASSTRKQALNTEAFFGQGTRLTVV.